Listed below are T cell receptor beta chains from one sample, sequenced in a study of T-cell memory formation after mild COVID-19. Each CDR3 protein is one row after TCRdb ran MiXCR on the 5' RACE reads. The sample shows 300,000 to 400,000 distinct CDR3 sequences, around 27% of them seen only once. Sequenced material: PBMCs or a T cell subset sorted from them (not recorded which). The receptors were sampled from an adult woman who had mild COVID-19 (a few samples of this study predate the infection). Cell type and time point are not known. The conserved cysteine and the conserved F or W are not part of the CDR3 here.

>TRBV6-6|TRBJ1-1
ASSYNRADTEAF
>TRBV24-1|TRBJ2-3
ATSGTGTGPDTQY
>TRBV4-1|TRBJ1-2
ASSQDLVAGTNYGYT
>TRBV18|TRBJ2-7
ASSPELAGGNEQY
>TRBV6-2/TRBV6-3|TRBJ1-1
ASSSLGTGDTEAF
>TRBV7-2|TRBJ2-7
ASVERGEVPYEQY
>TRBV12-3/TRBV12-4|TRBJ1-1
ASSLVGSAF
>TRBV6-2/TRBV6-3|TRBJ1-5
ASRPGGAPSGNQPQH
>TRBV20-1|TRBJ2-3
SGTGPGTQY
>TRBV5-1|TRBJ2-3
ASSLKAGGHTDTQY
>TRBV4-3|TRBJ2-2
ASSQDYRRPGELF
>TRBV27|TRBJ1-2
ASSPQQGERSYT
>TRBV4-3|TRBJ2-7
ASSILDRGRYEQY
>TRBV5-1|TRBJ2-7
ASSLDRLRYEQY
>TRBV10-3|TRBJ2-5
AISESIGRGEETQY
>TRBV6-5|TRBJ2-3
ASSRIASTDTQY
>TRBV20-1|TRBJ2-3
SASTLAGGTDTQY
>TRBV20-1|TRBJ2-1
SASGPVQVEQF
>TRBV5-5|TRBJ2-2
ASSGGQGTGELF
>TRBV7-9|TRBJ2-1
ASSPRGGTQGHNEQF
>TRBV15|TRBJ1-2
ATSRPGQGTLVYGYT
>TRBV5-1|TRBJ1-5
ASSLGGINQPQH
>TRBV12-3/TRBV12-4|TRBJ2-4
ASSSAPQGNIQY
>TRBV6-5|TRBJ1-2
ASSYSGQTLSVYGYT
>TRBV6-5|TRBJ2-7
ASSRQGAIFYEQY
>TRBV5-1|TRBJ1-5
ASGPGQAIVSGNQPQH
>TRBV20-1|TRBJ1-1
SARDPVGWNTEAF
>TRBV7-8|TRBJ1-2
ASLGQEDYGYT
>TRBV18|TRBJ2-2
ASQFDSLTGELF
>TRBV11-2|TRBJ1-5
ASSQSRNQPQH
>TRBV12-3/TRBV12-4|TRBJ2-7
ASRKGGEQY
>TRBV13|TRBJ1-2
ASSLILGQGIGYT
>TRBV20-1|TRBJ2-7
SARDGLGAGASNEQY
>TRBV24-1|TRBJ1-5
ATSDQRRQGVVWGNQPQH
>TRBV28|TRBJ2-2
ASSLPGVVTGELF
>TRBV6-5|TRBJ2-1
ASRPYRFGKRTDLYNEQF
>TRBV4-1|TRBJ2-1
ASSQVTSGGKTPEQF
>TRBV10-3|TRBJ2-7
AISGDRAAYEQY
>TRBV15|TRBJ2-5
ATSLQVGPGETQY
>TRBV20-1|TRBJ2-7
SADRDSPEAYEQY
>TRBV2|TRBJ2-2
ASSEGGSGTGELF
>TRBV5-1|TRBJ1-5
ASSFGGLYSNQPQH
>TRBV7-8|TRBJ2-3
ASSIHPAGTDTQY
>TRBV6-4|TRBJ2-1
ASSDSGGHNEQF
>TRBV9|TRBJ2-4
ASSVGWGGGIQY
>TRBV20-1|TRBJ2-1
SARDPDGRAALEQF
>TRBV9|TRBJ2-2
ASSVVNSGELF
>TRBV12-3/TRBV12-4|TRBJ1-2
ASRGLGGGYT
>TRBV20-1|TRBJ1-2
SATQGRGYT
>TRBV11-3|TRBJ2-5
ASSRIQETQY
>TRBV3-1|TRBJ2-1
ASGVNEQF
>TRBV7-8|TRBJ1-2
ASSAIQGGYGYT
>TRBV6-5|TRBJ2-7
ASSYFRGTEQY
>TRBV5-1|TRBJ1-2
ASSFTDDYGYT
>TRBV12-3/TRBV12-4|TRBJ1-3
ASIIGGSVSGNTIY
>TRBV12-3/TRBV12-4|TRBJ2-7
ASSPPAPSYEQY